The rows below give T cell receptor beta chains drawn from one sample of a study of CD4 T cell repertoires in COVID-19. Produced via immunoSEQ multiplex PCR; TCRdb's table is partial and in-frame only. This repertoire shows approximately 22,000 clones, more than 75% found once; its top ten account for less than 0.75%. The sequencing used central memory CD4+ T cells from blood, collected before the COVID-19 pandemic. The receptors come from a human donor who had COVID-19. Each CDR3 is given with its conserved first and last residue. Each record gives: V gene, D gene, clone size, J gene, CDR3 protein, CDR3 DNA. A D gene is named only where the DNA matches it firmly. Clone sizes are given selectively: once, few, many, or a class where the clone is expanded.

>TRBV19|.|.|TRBJ1-5
CASSQQPLSNQPQHF
TGTGCCAGTAGTCAACAGCCACTTAGCAATCAGCCCCAGCATTTT
>TRBV4-1|.|few|TRBJ2-5
CASSRIPVETQYF
TGCGCCAGCAGCCGAATCCCAGTGGAGACCCAGTACTTC
>TRBV7-6|TRBD2|.|TRBJ2-2
CASSLYSGSGSTGELFF
TGTGCCAGCAGCTTATATAGCGGGAGTGGATCCACCGGGGAGCTGTTTTTT
>TRBV5-1|TRBD1|.|TRBJ1-2
CASSLEQGLGYTF
TGCGCCAGCAGCTTAGAACAGGGGCTTGGCTACACCTTC
>TRBV5-1|TRBD2|.|TRBJ2-1
CASSLGGSSYNEQFF
TGCGCCAGCAGCTTGGGCGGGAGCTCCTACAATGAGCAGTTCTTC
>TRBV2|.|.|TRBJ2-7
CASASQGYEQYF
TGTGCCAGCGCCTCACAGGGCTACGAGCAGTACTTC
>TRBV21-1|.|.|TRBJ2-1
CASSKATSGANEQFF
TGTGCCAGCAGCAAAGCCACTAGCGGGGCCAATGAGCAGTTCTTC
>TRBV6-1|TRBD1|.|TRBJ2-7
CASRLSGTGGAGQYF
TGTGCCAGCAGGCTGTCCGGGACAGGGGGCGCTGGGCAGTACTTC
>TRBV19|TRBD2|.|TRBJ2-3
CASSIVLGGGRADTQYF
TGTGCCAGTAGTATTGTTCTTGGCGGGGGGCGCGCAGATACGCAGTATTTT
>TRBV10-2|TRBD2|.|TRBJ2-5
CASSDPSGGIETQYF
TGCGCCAGCAGTGACCCTAGCGGGGGCATCGAGACCCAGTACTTC
>TRBV6-5|.|.|TRBJ2-1
CASRRQGGGYEQFF
TGTGCCAGCAGAAGACAGGGAGGTGGTTATGAGCAGTTCTTC
>TRBV7-8|TRBD1|.|TRBJ1-5
CASSRQGASQPQHF
TGTGCCAGCAGCCGACAGGGAGCGAGTCAGCCCCAGCATTTT
>TRBV25-1|.|.|TRBJ2-3
CASTSPGGLRADTQYF
TGTGCCAGCACCTCCCCTGGGGGCTTAAGGGCAGATACGCAGTATTTT
>TRBV5-5|TRBD1|.|TRBJ1-2
CASSQGTGQDGYTF
TGTGCCAGCAGCCAGGGGACAGGGCAAGATGGCTACACCTTC
>TRBV6-5|.|.|TRBJ1-2
CASSDTYGYTF
TGTGCCAGCAGTGACACTTATGGCTACACCTTC
>TRBV5-1|TRBD1|.|TRBJ1-1
CASSPTGGQTMNTEAFF
TGCGCCAGCAGCCCAACTGGGGGACAGACAATGAACACTGAAGCTTTCTTT
>TRBV4-1|.|once|TRBJ1-1
CASSRGGSTEAFF
TGCGCCAGCAGCAGGGGAGGGAGCACTGAAGCTTTCTTT
>TRBV7-3|.|once|TRBJ1-2
CASSFNSNYGYTF
TGTGCCAGCAGCTTCAACAGTAACTATGGCTACACCTTC
>TRBV12-5|.|.|TRBJ2-1
CASGFDRGPYEQFF
TGTGCTAGTGGTTTCGATCGAGGGCCTTATGAGCAGTTCTTC
>TRBV5-1|TRBD1|.|TRBJ1-2
CASSPQGDGYGYTF
TGCGCCAGCAGCCCACAGGGGGATGGCTATGGCTACACCTTC
>TRBV2|.|.|TRBJ2-1
CASSEALRSGEQFF
TGTGCCAGCAGTGAAGCGCTGCGTTCCGGTGAGCAGTTCTTC
>TRBV2|.|.|TRBJ2-1
CASSEARARNEQFF
TGTGCCAGCAGTGAAGCGAGGGCGCGGAATGAGCAGTTCTTC
>TRBV5-1|.|.|TRBJ1-5
CASSLAGLNNQPQHF
TGCGCCAGCAGCTTGGCGGGACTCAACAATCAGCCCCAGCATTTT
>TRBV2|.|.|TRBJ1-5
CASRQVEQPQHF
TGTGCCAGCAGGCAGGTGGAACAGCCCCAGCATTTT
>TRBV28|.|.|TRBJ1-2
CASTPSGYGYTF
TGTGCCAGCACCCCCTCGGGCTATGGCTACACCTTC
>TRBV2|.|.|TRBJ2-1
CASRQGKYNEQFF
TGTGCCAGCAGACAGGGAAAGTACAATGAGCAGTTCTTC
>TRBV28|TRBD1|.|TRBJ2-5
CASSPGTGVGTQYF
TGTGCCAGCAGTCCCGGGACAGGGGTAGGGACCCAGTACTTC
>TRBV7-2|.|.|TRBJ2-6
CASSLSTRGGANVLTF
TGTGCCAGCAGCTTGTCGACTAGGGGTGGGGCCAACGTCCTGACTTTC
>TRBV28|TRBD2|.|TRBJ2-1
CASHSSGRAEQFF
TGTGCCAGCCATTCTAGCGGGAGGGCTGAGCAGTTCTTC
>TRBV5-4|.|.|TRBJ1-1
CASSLGTQFFSRDLNTEAFF
TGTGCCAGCAGCTTGGGGACACAGTTTTTTTCCCGTGACCTAAACACTGAAGCTTTCTTT
>TRBV7-2|.|.|TRBJ1-1
CASSLARPGRGTEAFF
TGTGCCAGCAGCTTAGCGCGGCCGGGGAGGGGCACTGAAGCTTTCTTT
>TRBV10-2|.|.|TRBJ1-2
CASSEAGKEGTF
TGCGCCAGCAGTGAGGCAGGGAAGGAAGGCACCTTC
>TRBV6-8|.|few|TRBJ2-3
CASNGGGGQSDTQYF
TGTGCCAGCAACGGTGGGGGGGGGCAGTCAGATACGCAGTATTTT
>TRBV27|TRBD2|.|TRBJ2-2
CASSLSVGTSGSFTGELFF
TGTGCCAGCAGTTTATCGGTTGGGACTAGCGGGAGTTTCACCGGGGAGCTGTTTTTT
>TRBV2|TRBD1|.|TRBJ1-4
CASSRDRVGTNEKLFF
TGTGCCAGCAGTCGAGACAGGGTCGGAACTAATGAAAAACTGTTTTTT
>TRBV5-1|.|.|TRBJ1-3
CASSLAVNSGNTIYF
TGCGCCAGCAGCTTGGCAGTGAACTCTGGAAACACCATATATTTT
>TRBV29-1|TRBD1|.|TRBJ2-7
CSVEISGTVEQYF
TGCAGCGTTGAAATTTCCGGGACAGTCGAGCAGTACTTC
>TRBV6-5|TRBD2|once|TRBJ2-2
CASSSSGTSGELFF
TGTGCCAGCAGTTCTAGCGGGACATCCGGGGAGCTGTTTTTT
>TRBV11-3|TRBD2|once|TRBJ2-3
CASSWGKREQTDTQYF
TGTGCCAGCAGCTGGGGGAAGCGGGAGCAGACAGATACGCAGTATTTT
>TRBV28|.|.|TRBJ1-5
CASSLLGGDHQPQHF
TGTGCCAGCAGTTTATTGGGGGGGGACCATCAGCCCCAGCATTTT
>TRBV11-1|.|once|TRBJ1-1
CASSFDRKATEAFF
TGTGCCAGCAGCTTTGACAGGAAAGCCACTGAAGCTTTCTTT
>TRBV10-1|.|.|TRBJ1-3
CASRVKNRVSLSGNTIYF
TGCGCCAGCAGGGTAAAAAACAGGGTTTCCCTCTCTGGAAACACCATATATTTT